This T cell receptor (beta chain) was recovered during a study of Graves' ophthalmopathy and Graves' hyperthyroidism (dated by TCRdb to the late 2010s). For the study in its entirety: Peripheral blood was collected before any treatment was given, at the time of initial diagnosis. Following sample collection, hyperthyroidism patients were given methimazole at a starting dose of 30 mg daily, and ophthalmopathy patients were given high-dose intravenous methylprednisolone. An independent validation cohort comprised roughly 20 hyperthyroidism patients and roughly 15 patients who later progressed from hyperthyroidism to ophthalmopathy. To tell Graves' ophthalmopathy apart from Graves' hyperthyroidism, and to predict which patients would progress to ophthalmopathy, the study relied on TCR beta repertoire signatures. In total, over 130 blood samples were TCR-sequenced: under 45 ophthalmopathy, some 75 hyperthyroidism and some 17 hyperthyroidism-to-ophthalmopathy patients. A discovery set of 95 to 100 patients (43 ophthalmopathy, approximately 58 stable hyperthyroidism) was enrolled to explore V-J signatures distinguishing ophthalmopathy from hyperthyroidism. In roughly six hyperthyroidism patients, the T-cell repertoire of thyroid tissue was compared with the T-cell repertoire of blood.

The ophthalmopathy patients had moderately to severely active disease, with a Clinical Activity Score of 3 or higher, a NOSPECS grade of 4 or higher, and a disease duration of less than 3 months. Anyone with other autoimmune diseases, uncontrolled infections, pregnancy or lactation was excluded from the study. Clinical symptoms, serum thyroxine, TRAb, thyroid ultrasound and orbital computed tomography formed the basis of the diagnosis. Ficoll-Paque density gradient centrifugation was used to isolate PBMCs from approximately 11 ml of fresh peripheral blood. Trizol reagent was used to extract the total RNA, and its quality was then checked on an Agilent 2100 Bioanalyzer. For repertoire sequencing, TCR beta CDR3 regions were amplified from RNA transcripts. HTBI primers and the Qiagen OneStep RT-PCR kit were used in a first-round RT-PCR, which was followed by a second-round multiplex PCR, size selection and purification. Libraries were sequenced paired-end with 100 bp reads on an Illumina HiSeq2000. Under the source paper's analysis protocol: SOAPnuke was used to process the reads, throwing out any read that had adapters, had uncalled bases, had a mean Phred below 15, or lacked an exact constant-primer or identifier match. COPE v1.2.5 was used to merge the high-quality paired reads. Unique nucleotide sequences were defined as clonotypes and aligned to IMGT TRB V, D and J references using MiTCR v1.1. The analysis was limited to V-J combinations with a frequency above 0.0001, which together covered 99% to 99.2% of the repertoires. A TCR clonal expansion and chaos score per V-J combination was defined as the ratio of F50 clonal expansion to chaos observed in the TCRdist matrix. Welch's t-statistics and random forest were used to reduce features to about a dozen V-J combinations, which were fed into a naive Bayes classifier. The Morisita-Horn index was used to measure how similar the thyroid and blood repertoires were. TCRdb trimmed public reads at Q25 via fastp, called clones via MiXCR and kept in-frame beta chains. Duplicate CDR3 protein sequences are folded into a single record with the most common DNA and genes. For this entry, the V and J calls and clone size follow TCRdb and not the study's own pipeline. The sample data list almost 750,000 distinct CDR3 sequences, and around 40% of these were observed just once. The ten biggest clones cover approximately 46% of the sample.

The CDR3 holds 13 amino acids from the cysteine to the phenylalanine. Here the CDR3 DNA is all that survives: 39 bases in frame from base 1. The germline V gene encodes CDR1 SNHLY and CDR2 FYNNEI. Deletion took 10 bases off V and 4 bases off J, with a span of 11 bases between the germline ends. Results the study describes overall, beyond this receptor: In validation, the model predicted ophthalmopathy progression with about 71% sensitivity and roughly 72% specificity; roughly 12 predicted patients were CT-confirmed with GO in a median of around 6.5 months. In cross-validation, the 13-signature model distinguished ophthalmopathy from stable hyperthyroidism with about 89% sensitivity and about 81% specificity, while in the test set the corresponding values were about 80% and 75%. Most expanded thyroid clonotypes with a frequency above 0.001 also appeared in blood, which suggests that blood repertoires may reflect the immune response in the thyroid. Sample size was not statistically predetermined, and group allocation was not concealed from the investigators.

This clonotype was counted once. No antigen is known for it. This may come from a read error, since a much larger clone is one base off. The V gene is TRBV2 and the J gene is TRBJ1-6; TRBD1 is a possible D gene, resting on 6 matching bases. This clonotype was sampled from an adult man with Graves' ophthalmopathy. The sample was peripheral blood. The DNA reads TGTGCCACAAGGGACACGTATAATTCACCCCTCCACTTT. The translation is CATRDTYNSPLHF.